These 15 T cell receptor beta chains originate from one sample sequenced in a study of blood T cell repertoires in COVID-19. Data came from immunoSEQ multiplex PCR; TCRdb stores just in-frame clones and leaves some out. The sample records around 120,000 clones, less than 95% being singletons. Sequenced: peripheral blood. These receptors came from a human donor with active COVID-19. The donor label of this sample is uncertain.

The gene calls are TRBV29-1 and TRBJ2-7; tentative D call: TRBD2 (6 bases). The CDR3 consists of 12 residues. The V gene's germline CDR1 is SQVTM and CDR2 ANQGSEA. Between the trimmed V and J ends, which lost 7 bases and 4 bases, there was a span of 14 bases. CDR3 DNA sequence: TGCAGCGCCGGGGGAAGGGGTTACGAGCAGTACTTC. Translation: CSAGGRGYEQYF.

V is TRBV6-5 and J is TRBJ2-5; a possible D gene is TRBD1 (6 bases). In germline, CDR1 is MNHEY, CDR2 SVGAGI. CDR3 size: 14 residues. V was cut by 0 bases and J by 4 bases, with 9 bases left in between. CDR3 region: CASSYSGGRETQYF. CDR3 in DNA: TGTGCCAGCAGTTACTCTGGGGGCAGAGAGACCCAGTACTTC.

The chain carries TRBV30 and TRBJ1-2, with TRBD1 matching over 9 bases. This CDR3 region has 16 residues. V shed 0 bases and J 1 base; nucleotides not matched to a gene: 6. Per the germline V gene, CDR1 is GTSNPN and CDR2 is SVGIG (reference sequence). The CDR3: CAWSVLGTGNNYGYTF. DNA of the CDR3: TGTGCCTGGAGTGTCCTAGGGACAGGGAATAACTATGGCTACACCTTC.

The chain recombines TRBV18 with TRBJ2-7, with D maybe TRBD1 (6 bases). This CDR3 spans 13 amino acids. V gave up 3 bases and J gave up 9 bases, with 15 bases separating them. CDR1 is KGHSH, CDR2 LQKENI, per germline. CDR3 sequence: CASSPETGLGQYF. The CDR3 bases are TGTGCCAGCTCACCTGAGACAGGCCTAGGGCAGTACTTC.

This rearrangement joins TRBV25-1 to TRBJ2-7; a weak D match, TRBD2 (5 bases). Germline V gene data show CDR1 as MGHDK and CDR2 as SYGVNS. This CDR3 is 15 amino acids long. V was pared by 2 bases and J by 0 bases, with 11 bases between. DNA for the CDR3: TGTGCCAGCAGTGAACTAGGACTCCTCTCCTACGAGCAGTACTTC. Its protein is CASSELGLLSYEQYF.

The genes are TRBV4-3 and TRBJ2-1, with TRBD1 as a possible D gene (5 bases). CDR3 length: 16 residues. The germline V gene encodes CDR1 LGHNA and CDR2 YSLEER. Trimming pared 0 bases from V and 7 bases from J, leaving 16 bases between. This CDR3 reads CASSQDGQGEVNEQFF. CDR3 DNA sequence: TGCGCCAGCAGCCAAGATGGCCAGGGTGAGGTGAATGAGCAGTTCTTC.

The rearrangement links TRBV27 to TRBJ2-1, with D possibly TRBD1 on 6 matching bases. The CDR3 consists of 16 residues. V was trimmed by 4 bases and J by 4 bases, leaving 17 bases between them. Looked up from germline, CDR1 is MNHEY and CDR2 is SMNVEV (reference sequence). CDR3 DNA: TGTGCCAGCAGTTGGGGGCTGTCGGAAATATACAATGAGCAGTTCTTC. This codes for CASSWGLSEIYNEQFF.

The chain carries TRBV19 and TRBJ2-2, with unresolved D. Per germline, CDR1 LNHDA and CDR2 SQIVND (reference sequence). This CDR3 has 16 residues. Trimming left V 3 bases short and J 2 bases short, with 13 bases between. For the CDR3, the DNA is TGTGCCAGTAGTATTTGGCAGCTAGAAAACACCGGGGAGCTGTTTTTT. Translation gives CASSIWQLENTGELFF.

The V gene is TRBV4-1, the J gene TRBJ2-1; possibly TRBD1 for D (6 bases). The CDR3 has 13 amino acids. The V and J ends lost 0 bases and 8 bases respectively, with 8 bases between them. Per the germline V gene, CDR1 is MGHRA and CDR2 is YSYEKL. CDR3 residues: CASSQDGGDEQFF. DNA of the CDR3: TGCGCCAGCAGCCAAGATGGGGGCGATGAGCAGTTCTTC.

This chain uses TRBV5-4 with TRBJ2-1; 12 bases agree with TRBD2. With 1 base clipped from V and 5 bases from J, the junction kept 4 bases outside the gene matches. Germline CDR1 is SGHNT and CDR2 is YYREEE (reference sequence). This CDR3 comprises 16 residues. CDR3 sequence: CASSLRLAGAHNEQFF. CDR3 bases: TGTGCCAGCAGCTTGAGACTAGCGGGGGCCCACAATGAGCAGTTCTTC.

In its sample, this clone was seen a few times. V is TRBV19 and J is TRBJ1-6; D may be TRBD1 (6 bases). This CDR3 is 15 amino acids long. V dropped 9 bases and J dropped 10 bases, with 22 bases sitting between them. Looked up from germline, CDR1 is LNHDA and CDR2 is SQIVND (reference sequence). DNA for the CDR3: TGTGCCAGCAGTCAGGGGCAGGCCTCAGCCTCACCCCTCCACTTT. Translating gives CASSQGQASASPLHF.

In this sample, this clone turned up once. The genes are TRBV7-6 and TRBJ2-7, with 12 bases that match TRBD1. CDR3 length: 15 residues. Germline loops: CDR1 SGHVS, CDR2 FNYEAQ. With 3 bases clipped from V and 2 bases from J, the junction kept 2 bases outside the gene matches. This CDR3 is CASSLGQGAAYEQYF. For the CDR3, the DNA is TGTGCCAGCAGCTTGGGACAGGGGGCCGCCTACGAGCAGTACTTC.

The CDR3 DNA sequence: TGTGCCAGCAGTGACAGGGTAGGGACCGGGGAGCTGTTTTTT. Amino acids: CASSDRVGTGELFF. The rearrangement joins TRBV6-6 to TRBJ2-2, with TRBD1 identical over 7 bases. J was trimmed by 5 bases and V by 5 bases; bases with no gene match: 5. The CDR3 is 14 amino acids. Germline assignment: CDR1 MNHNY and CDR2 SVGAGI (reference sequence).

The CDR3 loop is CASSAPGTAKAYGYTF. The CDR3 DNA reads TGTGCCAGTAGTGCCCCCGGGACAGCTAAGGCCTATGGCTACACCTTC. The chain has TRBV19 and TRBJ1-2; TRBD1 agrees at 7 bases. The germline V gene has CDR1 LNHDA and CDR2 SQIVND (reference sequence). The ends lost 5 bases at V and 4 bases at J; junction bases unmatched: 13. This CDR3 contains 16 residues.

V is TRBV19 and J is TRBJ1-1, with D tentatively TRBD1 (5 bases). The V end lost 5 bases, the J end lost 6 bases, and 13 bases lay between the germline ends. In germline, CDR1 is LNHDA, CDR2 SQIVND (reference sequence). The CDR3 has 13 residues. In DNA, the CDR3 is TGTGCCAGTAGTCGGAATCAGGGCCCTGAAGCTTTCTTT. It codes for CASSRNQGPEAFF.